This TCR beta chain is drawn from a study of response to subunit inactivated influenza vaccine. A single record per CDR3 protein comes from TCRdb applying MiXCR to the RT-PCR reads. The profile shows just under 550,000 distinct CDR3 sequences, less than 25% of them singletons. Germline-derived CDR1 and CDR2 are KGHSH and LQKENI. The CDR3 length is 15 residues. With 4 bases clipped from V and 1 base from J, the junction kept 5 bases outside the gene matches. The data also belong to a second study, concerning T cells expressing NK-cell markers. That study reports: Researchers built TCR beta cDNA using 5'RACE template switching with UMIs.

Here the sequenced sample was CD4+ T cells sorted from PBMCs, taken 11 to 12 days after vaccination. The chain uses TRBV18 and TRBJ2-3; 7 bases line up with TRBD1. The origin of this receptor is a man in his fifties who received an inactivated influenza vaccine. The CDR3 sequence is CASSRQGFGTDTQYF. The CDR3, as DNA: TGTGCCAGCTCACGACAGGGATTCGGCACAGATACGCAGTATTTT.